This T cell receptor beta chain comes out of a study of shared clonotypes between healthy human individuals. Study context: The donors, a couple of women and three men, were aged 18 to 49.

All donors were Caucasian adults living in Nashville, Tennessee. How the authors handled the data: In the immunoSEQ data, sequences were junction-only and lacked quality scores, so filtering differed. Some clones are missing from TCRdb's copy, which holds only in-frame ones; the method was immunoSEQ multiplex PCR. V and J calls and clone size follow that table, whereas D and trimming were derived from the DNA. The sample consists of about 1 million clones, about 80% of them appearing once. The sequence was obtained from a man between 18 and 35 years old in good health. Sequences were obtained from memory CD4+ T cells sorted from blood. The subset: CD45RA-negative fraction.

This CDR3 reads CASSAPGPTNEKLFF. The CDR3, as DNA: TGTGCCAGCAGTGCGCCAGGTCCAACTAATGAAAAACTGTTTTTT. The chain uses TRBV6-4 and TRBJ1-4, with unresolved D. CDR3 length: 15 amino acids. Germline values: CDR1 MRHNA, CDR2 SNTAGT. The V gene lost 4 bases and the J gene lost 0 bases, with 9 bases spanning the gap.